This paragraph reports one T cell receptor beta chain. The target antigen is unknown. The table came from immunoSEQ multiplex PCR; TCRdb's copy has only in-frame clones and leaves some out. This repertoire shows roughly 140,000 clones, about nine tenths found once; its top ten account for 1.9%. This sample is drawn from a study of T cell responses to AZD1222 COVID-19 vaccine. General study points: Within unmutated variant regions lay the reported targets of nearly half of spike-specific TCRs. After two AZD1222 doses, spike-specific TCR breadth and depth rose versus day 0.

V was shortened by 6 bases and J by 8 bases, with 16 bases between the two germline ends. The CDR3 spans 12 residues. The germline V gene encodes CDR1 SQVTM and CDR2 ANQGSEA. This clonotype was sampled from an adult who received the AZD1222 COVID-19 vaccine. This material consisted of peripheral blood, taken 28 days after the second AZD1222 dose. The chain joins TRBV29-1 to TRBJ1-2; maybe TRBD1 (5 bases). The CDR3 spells CSVRAGDRGYTF. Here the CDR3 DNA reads TGCAGCGTCCGAGCGGGGGATAGGGGCTACACCTTC.